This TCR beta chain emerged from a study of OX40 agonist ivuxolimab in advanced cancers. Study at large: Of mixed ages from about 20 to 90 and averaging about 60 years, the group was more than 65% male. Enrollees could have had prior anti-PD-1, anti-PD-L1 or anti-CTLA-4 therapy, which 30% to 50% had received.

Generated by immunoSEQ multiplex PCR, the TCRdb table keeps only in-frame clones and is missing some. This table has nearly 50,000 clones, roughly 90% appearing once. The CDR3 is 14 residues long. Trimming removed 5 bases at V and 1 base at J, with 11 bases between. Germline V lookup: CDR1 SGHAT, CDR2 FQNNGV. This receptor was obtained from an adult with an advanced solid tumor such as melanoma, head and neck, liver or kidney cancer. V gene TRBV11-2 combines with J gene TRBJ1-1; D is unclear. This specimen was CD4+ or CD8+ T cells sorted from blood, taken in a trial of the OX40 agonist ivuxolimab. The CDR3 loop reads CASSVLLGNTEAFF. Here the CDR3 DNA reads TGTGCCAGCAGCGTCCTTCTAGGGAACACTGAAGCTTTCTTT.